This TCR beta chain is from a study of blood T cells in healthy people across ages. Study in general: The capture of about one barcoded beta molecule per two T cells was achieved by template switching.

CDR3 size: 15 residues. CDR1 DFQATT and CDR2 SNEGSKA come from the germline V gene (reference sequence). The junction had 5 bases not matched to a gene; V was cut back by 4 bases and J by 2 bases. Study observations and caveats: PBMCs were not sorted, which prevented a conclusive comparison of naive versus antigen-experienced cells. Not knowing donor CMV status may have confounded expanded clonotype changes.

A second 7 to 11 cycle PCR used barcoded and J-beta primers. Each cDNA molecule carried a tag from a template-switch adaptor that contained 12 random nucleotides. TCRdb used MiXCR to reprocess the 5' RACE reads, holding one entry per CDR3 protein. There are over 500,000 distinct CDR3 sequences in the sample; under 65% occur only once, and about 14% lies in the top ten. Comments on this clonotype: The antigen is undetermined.

The gene calls are TRBV20-1 and TRBJ2-3; 11 nucleotides align to TRBD2. The receptor was derived from an elderly woman in good health. Material for sequencing was blood. This CDR3 reads CSATIAGGNTDTQYF. The CDR3 DNA reads as TGCAGTGCTACCATAGCGGGAGGGAACACAGATACGCAGTATTTT.